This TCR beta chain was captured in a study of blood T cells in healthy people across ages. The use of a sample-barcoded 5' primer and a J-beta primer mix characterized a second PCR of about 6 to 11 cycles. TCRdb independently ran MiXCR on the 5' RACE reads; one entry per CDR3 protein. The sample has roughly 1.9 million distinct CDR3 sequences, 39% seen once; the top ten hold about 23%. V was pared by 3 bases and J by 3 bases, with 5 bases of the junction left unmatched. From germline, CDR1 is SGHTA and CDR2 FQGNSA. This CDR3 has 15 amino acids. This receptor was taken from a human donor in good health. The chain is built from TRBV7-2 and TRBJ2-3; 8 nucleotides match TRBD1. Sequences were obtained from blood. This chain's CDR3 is CASSFWQGATDTQYF. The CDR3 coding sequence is TGTGCCAGCAGCTTCTGGCAGGGGGCGACAGATACGCAGTATTTT.